The 5 T cell receptor beta chains listed next were all sequenced from one sample in a study of blood T cell repertoires in COVID-19. The method was immunoSEQ multiplex PCR; TCRdb's version includes in-frame clones alone and lacks a portion of them. The sample has more than 45,000 clones; about 88% are singletons. Material for sequencing was peripheral blood. These receptor sequences come from a human donor with active COVID-19. The donor label of this sample is uncertain.

The chain employs TRBV9 and TRBJ1-2, with 7 nucleotides matching TRBD1. The CDR3 spans 16 residues. Germline V gene data show CDR1 as SGDLS and CDR2 as YYNGEE. The V segment lost 0 bases and the J segment 7 bases; nucleotides outside the gene matches: 12. DNA for the CDR3: TGTGCCAGCAGCGTAGTTGAGACAGGGTATTATGGTGGCTACACCTTC. It yields the protein CASSVVETGYYGGYTF.

The chain combines TRBV19 with TRBJ2-1; 10 bases are a match to TRBD1. CDR1 and CDR2 (germline): LNHDA, SQIVND (reference sequence). This CDR3 is built from 14 residues. With V trimmed by 5 bases and J by 7 bases, 5 bases remained unmatched. CDR3 loop: CASSRDRGWNEQFF. Written as DNA, the CDR3 is TGTGCCAGTAGTCGGGACAGGGGATGGAATGAGCAGTTCTTC.

This chain joins TRBV7-8 and TRBJ2-3; D call uncertain. With 1 base removed from V and 6 bases from J, the gap between germline ends came to 11 bases. This CDR3 comprises 14 residues. Germline CDR1 and CDR2: SGHVS and FQNEAQ. The CDR3 coding sequence is TGTGCCAGCAGCTTAGATTTAGTTGAGGATACGCAGTATTTT. Protein: CASSLDLVEDTQYF.

CDR3 in DNA: TGCAGCGTTGAAGATAGGGCAGGGGGCTATGGCTACACCTTC. Its translation: CSVEDRAGGYGYTF. The chain links TRBV29-1 to TRBJ1-2; 7 positions match TRBD1. The CDR3 spans 14 residues. Per the germline V gene, CDR1 is SQVTM and CDR2 is ANQGSEA. The trim removed 0 bases at V and 4 bases at J, leaving 5 bases unmatched.

The V and J genes are TRBV5-4 and TRBJ1-2; TRBD1 might be the D (6 bases). CDR3 length: 17 amino acids. Trimming shortened V by 0 bases and J by 4 bases, and 19 bases separated the two germline ends. The germline gives CDR1 SGHNT, CDR2 YYREEE (reference sequence). CDR3 bases: TGTGCCAGCAGCTTGGGGGTCCGGCAGGGAGGGGGCTATGGCTACACCTTC. Protein: CASSLGVRQGGGYGYTF.